This is a list of T cell receptor beta chains from one sample in a study of T cells in Graves' hyperthyroidism and ophthalmopathy. MiXCR, applied by TCRdb to the multiplex PCR reads, yields one record per CDR3 protein. The data show some 300,000 distinct CDR3 sequences, around 20% seen once. Sequences were obtained from blood. The receptors were sampled from a man aged 50-59 years with Graves' ophthalmopathy. Each CDR3 is given with its conserved first and last residue. D genes are given only for firm matches. Clone size is stated in some rows and not others, as once, few, many or a class when expanded.

D gene: TRBD1
clone size: -
V gene: TRBV6-1
J gene: TRBJ1-5
CDR3 protein: CASSDWGTGDLSNQPQHF
CDR3 DNA: TGTGCCAGCAGTGACTGGGGGACAGGGGACCTTAGCAATCAGCCCCAGCATTTT

D gene: -
clone size: -
V gene: TRBV27
J gene: TRBJ1-5
CDR3 protein: CASSLEWQGNQPQHF
CDR3 DNA: TGTGCCAGCAGTTTAGAATGGCAGGGCAATCAGCCCCAGCATTTT

D gene: TRBD2
clone size: few
V gene: TRBV9
J gene: TRBJ2-3
CDR3 protein: CASNLAGGRDTQYF
CDR3 DNA: TGTGCCAGCAACCTAGCGGGAGGAAGAGATACGCAGTATTTT

D gene: TRBD2
clone size: many
V gene: TRBV20-1
J gene: TRBJ2-3
CDR3 protein: CSAVQREKGDTQYF
CDR3 DNA: TGCAGTGCTGTTCAGCGGGAGAAAGGAGATACGCAGTATTTT

D gene: -
clone size: many
V gene: TRBV3-1
J gene: TRBJ1-1
CDR3 protein: CASSQAGGVTEAFF
CDR3 DNA: TGTGCCAGCAGCCAAGCCGGAGGGGTCACTGAAGCTTTCTTT

D gene: -
clone size: many
V gene: TRBV28
J gene: TRBJ2-2
CDR3 protein: CASSTEVGRYHGELFF
CDR3 DNA: TGTGCCAGCAGTACGGAGGTGGGGAGGTACCACGGGGAGCTGTTTTTT

D gene: -
clone size: -
V gene: TRBV12-5
J gene: TRBJ1-3
CDR3 protein: CASGLSGGAENTIYF
CDR3 DNA: TGTGCTAGTGGTTTATCGGGGGGCGCAGAAAACACCATATATTTT

D gene: -
clone size: -
V gene: TRBV9
J gene: TRBJ1-1
CDR3 protein: CASSVQGMTGGNTEAFF
CDR3 DNA: TGTGCCAGCAGCGTACAGGGGATGACTGGTGGGAATACTGAAGCTTTCTTT

D gene: TRBD2
clone size: -
V gene: TRBV20-1
J gene: TRBJ2-3
CDR3 protein: CSASPAGVSTDTQYF
CDR3 DNA: TGCAGTGCTAGTCCAGCGGGAGTTAGCACAGATACGCAGTATTTT

D gene: -
clone size: many
V gene: TRBV7-2
J gene: TRBJ2-1
CDR3 protein: CASSLKGGYNNEQFF
CDR3 DNA: TGTGCCAGCAGCTTAAAAGGGGGTTACAACAATGAGCAGTTCTTC

D gene: TRBD1
clone size: few
V gene: TRBV6-1
J gene: TRBJ2-6
CDR3 protein: CASSPGQPSGANVLTF
CDR3 DNA: TGTGCCAGCAGTCCGGGACAGCCCTCTGGGGCCAACGTCCTGACTTTC

D gene: TRBD2
clone size: few
V gene: TRBV30
J gene: TRBJ2-3
CDR3 protein: CAWSNPGLAGADTQYF
CDR3 DNA: TGTGCCTGGAGCAATCCGGGACTAGCGGGAGCAGATACGCAGTATTTT

D gene: TRBD1
clone size: -
V gene: TRBV24-1
J gene: TRBJ2-3
CDR3 protein: CATSSGQSSITQYF
CDR3 DNA: TGTGCCACCAGTTCGGGACAGTCCTCTATTACGCAGTATTTT

D gene: -
clone size: many
V gene: TRBV7-8
J gene: TRBJ2-5
CDR3 protein: CASSLLRGGGETQYF
CDR3 DNA: TGTGCCAGCAGCCTCCTCCGCGGAGGGGGGGAGACCCAGTACTTC

D gene: TRBD1
clone size: many
V gene: TRBV2
J gene: TRBJ2-3
CDR3 protein: CASSYRDRGIDTQYF
CDR3 DNA: TGTGCCAGCAGTTACCGGGACAGGGGTATAGATACGCAGTATTTT

D gene: -
clone size: few
V gene: TRBV6-1
J gene: TRBJ2-7
CDR3 protein: CASSQAAREQYF
CDR3 DNA: TGTGCCAGCAGTCAAGCGGCGCGGGAGCAGTACTTC

D gene: TRBD1
clone size: many
V gene: TRBV3-1
J gene: TRBJ1-1
CDR3 protein: CASSRNLREGQTEAFF
CDR3 DNA: TGTGCCAGCAGCCGAAATTTAAGAGAGGGACAGACTGAAGCTTTCTTT

D gene: TRBD1
clone size: few
V gene: TRBV7-6
J gene: TRBJ1-2
CDR3 protein: CASSPASDRANYGYTF
CDR3 DNA: TGTGCCAGCAGCCCCGCTTCGGACAGGGCCAACTATGGCTACACCTTC

D gene: TRBD1
clone size: few
V gene: TRBV6-1
J gene: TRBJ2-7
CDR3 protein: CASSTRTGGLDEQYF
CDR3 DNA: TGTGCCAGCAGTACCAGGACAGGGGGCTTAGACGAGCAGTACTTC

D gene: -
clone size: once
V gene: TRBV27
J gene: TRBJ1-2
CDR3 protein: CASSLEGLRSYTF
CDR3 DNA: TGTGCCAGCAGTTTGGAAGGTCTAAGAAGCTACACCTTC

D gene: -
clone size: few
V gene: TRBV9
J gene: TRBJ2-5
CDR3 protein: CASSVGGSLAETQYF
CDR3 DNA: TGTGCCAGCAGCGTAGGGGGATCCCTGGCAGAGACCCAGTACTTC

D gene: -
clone size: -
V gene: TRBV6-5
J gene: TRBJ1-4
CDR3 protein: CASSYGGSTNEKLFF
CDR3 DNA: TGTGCCAGCAGTTACGGGGGCTCGACTAATGAAAAACTGTTTTTT

D gene: TRBD2
clone size: many
V gene: TRBV13
J gene: TRBJ2-3
CDR3 protein: CASTLGSTSGDTQYF
CDR3 DNA: TGTGCCAGCACCTTAGGGAGTACTAGCGGGGATACGCAGTATTTT

D gene: -
clone size: many
V gene: TRBV3-1
J gene: TRBJ2-7
CDR3 protein: CASSQEGGEQYF
CDR3 DNA: TGTGCCAGCAGCCAAGAAGGGGGCGAGCAGTACTTC

D gene: TRBD2
clone size: many
V gene: TRBV30
J gene: TRBJ2-7
CDR3 protein: CAWSVAPLAVYEQYF
CDR3 DNA: TGTGCCTGGAGTGTAGCCCCACTAGCGGTATACGAGCAGTACTTC

D gene: TRBD1
clone size: few
V gene: TRBV11-2
J gene: TRBJ2-7
CDR3 protein: CASSLDPGGYEQYF
CDR3 DNA: TGTGCCAGCAGCTTAGACCCAGGGGGCTACGAGCAGTACTTC

D gene: -
clone size: many
V gene: TRBV11-2
J gene: TRBJ2-5
CDR3 protein: CASSFPSTETQYF
CDR3 DNA: TGTGCCAGCAGCTTCCCCTCTACGGAGACCCAGTACTTC

D gene: TRBD2
clone size: many
V gene: TRBV5-5
J gene: TRBJ2-1
CDR3 protein: CASSLVLGLALYNEQFF
CDR3 DNA: TGTGCCAGCAGCTTGGTACTGGGACTAGCGTTGTACAATGAGCAGTTCTTC

D gene: -
clone size: few
V gene: TRBV24-1
J gene: TRBJ2-7
CDR3 protein: CATSDSKMSSYEQYF
CDR3 DNA: TGTGCCACCAGTGATTCGAAGATGAGCTCCTACGAGCAGTACTTC

D gene: -
clone size: many
V gene: TRBV20-1
J gene: TRBJ2-7
CDR3 protein: CSARMDTTYYEQYF
CDR3 DNA: TGCAGTGCTCGCATGGACACCACCTACTACGAGCAGTACTTC